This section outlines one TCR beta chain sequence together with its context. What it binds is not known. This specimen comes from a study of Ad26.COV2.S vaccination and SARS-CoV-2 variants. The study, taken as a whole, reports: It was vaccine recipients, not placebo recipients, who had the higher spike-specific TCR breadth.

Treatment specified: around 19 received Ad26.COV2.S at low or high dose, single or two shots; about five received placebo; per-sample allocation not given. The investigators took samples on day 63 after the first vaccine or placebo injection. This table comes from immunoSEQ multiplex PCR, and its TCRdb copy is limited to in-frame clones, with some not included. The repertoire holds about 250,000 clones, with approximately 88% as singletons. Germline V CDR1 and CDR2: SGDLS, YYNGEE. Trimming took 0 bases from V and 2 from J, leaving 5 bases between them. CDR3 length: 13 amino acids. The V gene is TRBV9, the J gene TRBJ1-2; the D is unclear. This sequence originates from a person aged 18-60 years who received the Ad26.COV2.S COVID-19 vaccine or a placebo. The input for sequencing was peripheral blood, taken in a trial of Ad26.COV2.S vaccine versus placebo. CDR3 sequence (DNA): TGTGCCAGCAGCGTAGCGGGGAACTATGGCTACACCTTC. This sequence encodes CASSVAGNYGYTF.